This entry concerns a single T cell receptor (beta chain). Its antigen is not identified. They isolated at least 6 million PBMCs from each sample. The entry originates in a study of blood T cells in healthy people across ages. CDR3 length: 14 residues. Trimming took 2 bases from V and 4 from J, leaving 9 bases between them. Germline V gene sequence: CDR1 SGHVS, CDR2 FQNEAQ. Using a J-beta primer mix together with a sample-barcoded 5' primer, a second PCR was run for roughly 6 to 12 cycles. Each CDR3 protein is one row after TCRdb ran MiXCR on the 5' RACE reads. Here the sample spans around 280,000 distinct CDR3 sequences, 25% to 30% being singletons. Study-wide results and limits: Higher diversity, along with more naive CD4+ cells, distinguished long-lived donors from aged donors.

The chain couples TRBV7-8 to TRBJ2-1, with unresolved D. The material sequenced was blood. The TCR sequence derives from a woman in her 70s in good health. CDR3 nucleotides: TGTGCCAGCAGCTTATGGTCGGTTTACAATGAGCAGTTCTTC. Translation: CASSLWSVYNEQFF.